The rows below give T cell receptor beta chains drawn from one sample of a study of T-cell reconstitution after alpha-beta-depleted transplantation in children. TCRdb processed the PCR reads anew with MiXCR; each CDR3 protein has one entry. The table includes some 640,000 distinct CDR3 sequences, around a sixth detected once. The source was PBMCs from the stem cell graft donor, collected from the stem cell graft. The receptors here all came from a human donor who donated a stem cell graft to a child with acute myeloid leukemia. The CDR3 runs from the conserved cysteine through the conserved F or W.

cdr3_length j_call v_call cdr3_aa
14 TRBJ2-1 TRBV7-3 CASSSSGINNEQFF
16 TRBJ1-3 TRBV6-2/TRBV6-3 CASRFATDSSGNTIYF
16 TRBJ2-1 TRBV5-1 CASSFRDPRSYNEQFF
18 TRBJ1-6 TRBV4-3 CASSQDPPTGVYNSPLHF
17 TRBJ2-1 TRBV6-2/TRBV6-3 CASRGLRTASSYNEQFF
16 TRBJ1-4 TRBV20-1 CSAREQGRTTNEKLFF
12 TRBJ1-1 TRBV7-8 CASSVSHTEAFF
14 TRBJ1-1 TRBV12-3/TRBV12-4 CASSLAGGDTEAFF
16 TRBJ2-7 TRBV20-1 CSAMGIIAGGTYEQYF
15 TRBJ1-2 TRBV5-1 CASSLEYSNNYGYTF
16 TRBJ1-6 TRBV7-2 CASSWVRGTGSSPLHF
15 TRBJ2-7 TRBV5-6 CASSLAGTPTYEQYF
15 TRBJ2-1 TRBV20-1 CSAARGGGGAGEQFF
13 TRBJ2-5 TRBV20-1 CSAYRTSVETQYF
14 TRBJ2-5 TRBV6-1 CAGSLAGGQETQYF
12 TRBJ1-1 TRBV7-9 CASSLAPGPAFF
16 TRBJ2-3 TRBV10-1 CASSESRTGEWDTQYF